These 7 T cell receptor beta chains were sequenced from one sample in a study of early T cells in non-severe SARS-CoV-2 infection. TCRdb independently ran MiXCR on the 5' RACE reads; one entry per CDR3 protein. This sample has 65,000 to 85,000 distinct CDR3 sequences, with over 10% found just once. Material for sequencing was whole blood. The source is an adult who was a healthcare worker with PCR-confirmed SARS-CoV-2 infection or an uninfected control (not recorded which).

This clonotype was counted many times. The V gene is TRBV11-2, the J gene TRBJ2-3, with 12 bases fitting TRBD2. Trimming at V came to 5 bases and at J to 4 bases, leaving 4 bases not matched to a gene. The CDR3 is 15 amino acids. Germline V CDR1 and CDR2: SGHAT, FQNNGV. CDR3 bases: TGTGCCAGCAGCCAGACTAGCGGGAGAGCAGATACGCAGTATTTT. This sequence encodes CASSQTSGRADTQYF.

The rearrangement joins TRBV10-2 to TRBJ1-5; D gene unclear. The V end lost 6 bases, the J end lost 0 bases, and 6 bases lay between the germline ends. CDR3 size: 13 residues. CDR1 and CDR2 (germline): WSHSY, SAAADI. CDR3 loop: CASRWGSNQPQHF. DNA for the CDR3: TGCGCCAGCAGGTGGGGTAGCAATCAGCCCCAGCATTTT.

This chain links TRBV20-1 with TRBJ2-3, with D uncertain. Germline CDR1 DFQATT, CDR2 SNEGSKA (reference sequence). The CDR3 has 13 amino acids. Trimming took 5 bases from V and 4 from J, leaving 13 bases between them. DNA for the CDR3: TGCAGTGCTCACGTGGCAGGTGCAGATACGCAGTATTTT. Protein: CSAHVAGADTQYF.

Ten or more counts support this clonotype. The chain has TRBV12-3 or TRBV12-4 and TRBJ2-7; 7 bases map to TRBD1. The CDR3 length is 16 residues. V shed 5 bases and J 6 bases; nucleotides not matched to a gene: 16. The CDR3 DNA reads TGTGCCAGCAGTCCCCAAGAACAGGGGAACTTTGGCGAGCAGTACTTC. It is translated as CASSPQEQGNFGEQYF.

This clonotype appeared many times. V gene TRBV3-1 combines with J gene TRBJ2-2; D is undetermined. Per germline, CDR1 LGHDT and CDR2 YNNKEL (reference sequence). This CDR3 comprises 13 residues. Trimming took 1 base from V and 6 from J, leaving 6 bases between them. The CDR3 DNA reads TGTGCCAGCAGCCAAGGATCGGCCGGGGAGCTGTTTTTT. Its translation is CASSQGSAGELFF.

This clonotype was picked up a small number of times. The chain uses TRBV11-2 and TRBJ2-5; D uncertain. Germline V gene data show CDR1 as SGHAT and CDR2 as FQNNGV. The V end was cut by 4 bases, the J end by 5 bases, with 8 bases between. There are 12 residues in the CDR3. The CDR3 sequence: CASSWQGETQYF. The DNA of the CDR3 is TGTGCCAGCAGCTGGCAAGGGGAGACCCAGTACTTC.

This clonotype came up many times. The chain joins TRBV2 to TRBJ1-1; D is uncertain. The CDR3 spans 14 residues. The V and J ends lost 4 bases and 1 base respectively, with 10 bases between them. CDR1 and CDR2 from the germline V gene are SNHLY and FYNNEI. The CDR3 nucleotides are TGTGCCAGCAGTGGTTTAGGCCGGAACACTGAAGCTTTCTTT. It specifies CASSGLGRNTEAFF.